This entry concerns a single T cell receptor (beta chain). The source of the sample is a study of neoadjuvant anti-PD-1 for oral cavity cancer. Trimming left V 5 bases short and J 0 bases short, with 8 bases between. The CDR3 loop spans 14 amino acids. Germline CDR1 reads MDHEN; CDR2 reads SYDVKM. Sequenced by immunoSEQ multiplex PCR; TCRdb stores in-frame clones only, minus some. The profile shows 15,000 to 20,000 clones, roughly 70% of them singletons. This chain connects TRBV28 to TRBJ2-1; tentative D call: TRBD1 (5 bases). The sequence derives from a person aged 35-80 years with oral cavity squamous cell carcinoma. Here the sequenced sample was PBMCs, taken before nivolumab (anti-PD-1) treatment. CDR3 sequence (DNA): TGTGCCAGCAGTCAGGGAAGCTCCTACAATGAGCAGTTCTTC. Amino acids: CASSQGSSYNEQFF.